These 17 T cell receptor beta chains were all obtained from the same sample, sequenced in a study of cytomegalovirus exposure and HLA in healthy donors (dated by TCRdb to about 2017). To prepare the library, the immunoSEQ multiplex PCR assay was applied. For the multiplex PCR, a mixture combining 60 forward primers for TCR Vbeta segments and 13 reverse primers for TCR Jbeta segments was used. TCRdb took this table from immuneACCESS and kept in-frame rearrangements with V and J called. Such tables lack part of the clones; where checked against another copy, unresolved V genes explain under half of the gap, and the rest is unexplained. The sample has over 70,000 clones on record, around 70% of them singletons. About 8.9% of the sample comes from the top ten. Sequencing used PBMCs. The receptors come from a woman in her fifties or sixties in good health and CMV-seropositive.

The V gene is TRBV14, the J gene TRBJ2-1; the D gene is possibly TRBD2 (6 bases). Germline lookup yields CDR1 SGHDN and CDR2 FVKESK. Deletions cut 3 bases from V and 5 bases from J, with 29 bases between. This CDR3 is built from 20 residues. The CDR3 nucleotides read TGTGCCAGCAGCCATCCGGGGGTCCGAAGGGGATCATGGAAGGACAATGAGCAGTTCTTC. This encodes CASSHPGVRRGSWKDNEQFF.

The chain employs TRBV29-1 and TRBJ2-4; 10 bases fit TRBD1. V shed 7 bases, J shed 15 bases, and the junction held 15 bases outside the gene matches. Germline V CDR1 and CDR2: SQVTM, ANQGSEA. The CDR3 covers 13 residues. Written as DNA, the CDR3 is TGCAGCGCGGCCGGGACAGGGGATTTGGGAACGTACTTC. It codes for CSAAGTGDLGTYF.

The chain links TRBV7-3 to TRBJ2-5, with D uncertain. V lost 4 bases, J lost 5 bases, and 11 bases lay in between. The CDR3 sequence is 13 residues long. The germline gives CDR1 SGHTA, CDR2 FQGTGA. The CDR3 reads CASSYYHGETQYF. In DNA, the CDR3 is TGTGCCAGCAGCTACTACCACGGGGAGACCCAGTACTTC.

V usage is TRBV5-1 and J usage is TRBJ1-6; D may be TRBD1 (5 bases). Trimming removed 4 bases at V and 9 bases at J, with 20 bases between. The CDR3 runs 16 residues. CDR1 SGHRS and CDR2 YFSETQ come from the germline V gene. The CDR3 loop reads CASSPSVGGDGSPLHF. The CDR3 DNA reads TGCGCCAGCAGCCCGAGCGTGGGGGGAGACGGTTCACCCCTCCACTTT.

This sequence joins TRBV5-4 and TRBJ1-2; tentatively, D is TRBD1 (6 bases). CDR3 length: 14 amino acids. Germline CDR1 reads SGHNT; CDR2 reads YYREEE (reference sequence). Trimming left V 0 bases short and J 4 bases short, with 10 bases between. In nucleotides, the CDR3 is TGTGCCAGCAGCTTGGACAGGGAAGGCTATGGCTACACCTTC. Residues: CASSLDREGYGYTF.

The genes are TRBV11-2 and TRBJ2-2; 11 positions match TRBD2. The germline V gene encodes CDR1 SGHAT and CDR2 FQNNGV. J gave up 3 bases and V 5 bases, and 5 bases lay outside the gene matches. The CDR3 sequence is 16 residues long. CDR3 amino acids: CASSATSGDYTGELFF. DNA of the CDR3: TGTGCCAGCAGCGCGACTAGCGGGGATTACACCGGGGAGCTGTTTTTT.

The chain joins TRBV6-5 to TRBJ2-2, with 8 bases identical to TRBD2. CDR3 length equals 13 residues. J was trimmed by 4 bases and V by 10 bases; bases with no gene match: 5. Germline CDR1 MNHEY, CDR2 SVGAGI. In DNA form, the CDR3 reads TGTGCCAACCAGCGGGGGAGCACCGGGGAGCTGTTTTTT. It is translated as CANQRGSTGELFF.

The chain links TRBV4-3 to TRBJ2-1; TRBD2 matches 8 bases. The J segment lost 6 bases and the V segment lost 0 bases, leaving 4 bases of the junction unmatched. The CDR3 extends over 15 amino acids. Germline V lookup: CDR1 LGHNA, CDR2 YSLEER. CDR3 region: CASSQDIGLANEQFF. CDR3 DNA sequence: TGCGCCAGCAGCCAAGACATCGGACTAGCCAATGAGCAGTTCTTC.

This clone has only a few counts. The chain is built from TRBV7-2 and TRBJ2-7; 9 bases match TRBD1. J was trimmed by 2 bases and V by 4 bases; bases with no gene match: 6. The CDR3 spans 15 residues. Germline CDR1 is SGHTA and CDR2 is FQGNSA. CDR3 sequence reads: CASSSTGGMTYEQYF. The CDR3 DNA reads TGTGCCAGCAGCTCGACAGGGGGGATGACCTACGAGCAGTACTTC.

In DNA, the CDR3 is TGTGCCAGCAGTTTACTACAGCCGAATGAAAAACTGTTTTTT. Translation gives CASSLLQPNEKLFF. This rearrangement joins TRBV27 to TRBJ1-4; no reliable D call. CDR1 MNHEY and CDR2 SMNVEV come from the germline V gene (reference sequence). Trimming stripped 2 bases from V and 5 bases from J, with 9 bases between. The CDR3 totals 14 residues.

V usage is TRBV28 and J usage is TRBJ2-1; 7 bases map to TRBD2. This CDR3 spans 16 amino acids. The germline CDR1 and CDR2 sequences are MDHEN and SYDVKM. Trimming took 5 bases from V and 0 from J; bases not matched to a gene: 7. CDR3 amino acids: CASSILAASSYNEQFF. CDR3 coding DNA: TGTGCCAGCAGTATCCTAGCGGCAAGCTCCTACAATGAGCAGTTCTTC.

The V call is TRBV5-1, the J call TRBJ2-3, with 9 nucleotides matching TRBD2. Trimming removed 4 bases from V and 0 bases from J; junction bases left unmatched: 6. Germline V gives CDR1 SGHRS, CDR2 YFSETQ. CDR3 length: 16 amino acids. The CDR3 DNA follows: TGCGCCAGCAGCCCCCTGGCGGGGGGGAGCACAGATACGCAGTATTTT. It translates to CASSPLAGGSTDTQYF.

The chain uses TRBV18 and TRBJ1-2; 8 bases fit TRBD1. The V and J ends lost 6 bases and 1 base, in that order; junction bases with no gene match: 10. This CDR3 region has 16 residues. Germline V gene sequence: CDR1 KGHSH, CDR2 LQKENI. Here the CDR3 DNA reads TGTGCCAGCTCGCCCGACAGGGGATCCCGTAACTATGGCTACACCTTC. It translates to CASSPDRGSRNYGYTF. The full variable domain, rest sourced from reference TRBV18 and TRBJ1-2, is NAGVMQNPRHLVRRRGQEARLRCSPMKGHSHVYWYRQLPEEGLKFMVYLQKENIIDESGMPKERFSAEFPKEGPSILRIQQVVRGDSAAYFCASSPDRGSRNYGYTFGSGTRLTVV.

This chain uses TRBV9 with TRBJ1-2, with D maybe TRBD1 (5 bases). The CDR3 is 16 amino acids. Germline V CDR1 and CDR2: SGDLS, YYNGEE. Trimming took off 4 bases at V and 2 bases at J, with 18 bases between the two ends. CDR3 region: CASSPSTDPSNYGYTF. CDR3 coding DNA: TGTGCCAGCAGCCCCTCGACAGATCCGTCGAACTATGGCTACACCTTC.

J is TRBJ1-4 and V is TRBV28; a possible D gene is TRBD1 (6 bases). Trimming shortened V by 4 bases and J by 3 bases, and 12 bases separated the two germline ends. The length of the CDR3 is 15 residues. Germline V gene sequence: CDR1 MDHEN, CDR2 SYDVKM. The CDR3 region is CASSSHRAPNEKLFF. The CDR3 coding sequence is TGTGCCAGCAGTTCTCACAGGGCCCCTAATGAAAAACTGTTTTTT.

The chain has TRBV13 and TRBJ1-2; D unresolved. Germline-derived CDR1 and CDR2 are PRHDT and FYEKMQ (reference sequence). Between the trimmed V and J ends, which lost 0 bases and 8 bases, there was a span of 7 bases. CDR3 length: 12 residues. The CDR3 protein is CASSLGVGGYTF. CDR3 DNA sequence: TGTGCCAGCAGCTTAGGAGTGGGCGGCTACACCTTC.

The rearrangement links TRBV19 to TRBJ2-7; 13 bases agree with TRBD2. The V gene's germline CDR1 is LNHDA and CDR2 SQIVND (reference sequence). The CDR3 has 16 amino acids. The V gene end was trimmed by 4 bases and the J gene end by 4 bases; junction bases not matched to a gene: 7. CDR3 in amino acids: CASSNQPGLAGYEQYF. The CDR3 DNA sequence: TGTGCCAGTAGTAACCAGCCGGGACTAGCGGGGTACGAGCAGTACTTC.